This is a list of T cell receptor beta chains from one sample in a study of Ad26.COV2.S vaccination and SARS-CoV-2 variants. Measured with immunoSEQ multiplex PCR; TCRdb has only the in-frame clones, and not every one. The sample shows approximately 460,000 clones, 70% to 90% of them seen only once. The material was peripheral blood, obtained in a trial of Ad26.COV2.S vaccine versus placebo. The source is a person aged 18-65 years who received the Ad26.COV2.S COVID-19 vaccine or a placebo. CDR3s include the opening cysteine and the closing phenylalanine or tryptophan. Each record gives: D gene, V gene, J gene, clone size, CDR3 protein, CDR3 DNA. D genes are given only for firm matches. Not all rows give a size; the values are once, few, many and, for expanded clones, a class.

-	TRBV9	TRBJ1-3	-	CASSVGWGGTIYF	TGTGCCAGCAGCGTAGGCTGGGGGGGGACCATATATTTT
TRBD2	TRBV2	TRBJ2-6	-	CASSEFGGLTPSGANVLTF	TGTGCCAGCAGTGAGTTTGGGGGACTAACCCCCTCTGGGGCCAACGTCCTGACTTTC
-	TRBV18	TRBJ1-2	-	CASSPLGEGMKGYTF	TGTGCCAGCTCACCACTCGGGGAGGGTATGAAAGGCTACACCTTC
-	TRBV12-3/TRBV12-4	TRBJ2-5	-	CASSYRRQETQYF	TGTGCCAGCAGTTACAGAAGGCAAGAGACCCAGTACTTC
TRBD2	TRBV19	TRBJ2-5	-	CASSIRLAGAGKWQETQYF	TGTGCCAGTAGTATCCGGCTAGCGGGGGCCGGAAAATGGCAAGAGACCCAGTACTTC
-	TRBV6-5	TRBJ2-7	-	CATLRSRANYEQYF	TGTGCCACCCTGCGGTCCAGGGCGAACTACGAGCAGTACTTC
-	TRBV7-9	TRBJ1-2	-	CASKAVGDKNYGYTF	TGTGCCAGCAAGGCGGTCGGGGATAAGAACTATGGCTACACCTTC
-	TRBV11-1	TRBJ1-1	-	CASSKTPHREDTEAFF	TGTGCCAGCAGCAAGACACCTCACCGGGAGGACACTGAAGCTTTCTTT
-	TRBV29-1	TRBJ2-3	-	CSVLRLTWRDTQYF	TGCAGCGTTTTGAGACTCACATGGAGGGATACGCAGTATTTT
-	TRBV7-8	TRBJ2-3	-	CASSQVRADTQYF	TGTGCCAGCAGTCAGGTCAGGGCAGATACGCAGTATTTT
-	TRBV2	TRBJ1-2	once	CASSGRGVNYGYTF	TGTGCCAGCAGTGGCCGGGGAGTTAACTATGGCTACACCTTC
-	TRBV9	TRBJ2-3	-	CASSVRTGDTQYF	TGTGCCAGCAGCGTTCGGACTGGGGATACGCAGTATTTT
TRBD2	TRBV7-2	TRBJ2-7	-	CASSLVVAGAYEQYF	TGTGCCAGCAGCTTAGTAGTAGCGGGGGCTTACGAGCAGTACTTC
TRBD1	TRBV15	TRBJ1-2	-	CATSRKGQGSYGYTF	TGTGCCACCAGCAGGAAGGGACAGGGATCTTATGGCTACACCTTC
TRBD1	TRBV6-5	TRBJ2-7	-	CASRLPGQGYEQYF	TGTGCCAGCAGGCTTCCGGGACAGGGCTACGAGCAGTACTTC
TRBD1	TRBV2	TRBJ1-1	many	CARSTGQGGEAFF	TGTGCCAGATCCACGGGACAGGGAGGTGAAGCTTTCTTT
-	TRBV5-6	TRBJ2-1	-	CASSFGATYNEQFF	TGTGCCAGCAGCTTTGGGGCTACCTACAATGAGCAGTTCTTC
-	TRBV13	TRBJ1-2	once	CASSPRAGEDGYTF	TGTGCCAGCAGCCCCCGGGCAGGGGAGGATGGCTACACCTTC
-	TRBV18	TRBJ2-5	-	CASSHDNSNPQYF	TGTGCCAGCTCGCACGACAACAGTAATCCCCAGTACTTC
-	TRBV5-5	TRBJ2-5	-	CASSPAPGYQETQYF	TGTGCCAGCAGCCCGGCCCCGGGGTACCAAGAGACCCAGTACTTC
TRBD1	TRBV5-4	TRBJ1-1	once	CASSLGQGESTEAFF	TGTGCCAGCAGCTTGGGACAGGGCGAATCCACTGAAGCTTTCTTT
-	TRBV7-9	TRBJ1-6	-	CASTTAGLSPLHF	TGTGCCAGCACCACCGCGGGGTTGTCACCCCTCCACTTT
TRBD2	TRBV10-3	TRBJ2-1	-	CAISEQEWEGEQFF	TGTGCCATCAGTGAGCAGGAATGGGAGGGTGAGCAGTTCTTC
TRBD2	TRBV4-1	TRBJ2-7	-	CASSPRLAGGPWDYEQYF	TGCGCCAGCAGCCCACGACTAGCGGGGGGGCCTTGGGACTACGAGCAGTACTTC
-	TRBV28	TRBJ2-1	-	CASSSRMGGGFDNEQFF	TGTGCCAGCAGTTCCCGGATGGGTGGGGGATTTGACAATGAGCAGTTCTTC
TRBD1	TRBV4-1	TRBJ1-2	-	CASSQPQGGYGYTF	TGCGCCAGCAGCCAGCCCCAGGGGGGCTATGGCTACACCTTC
TRBD2	TRBV7-3	TRBJ2-1	-	CASSLRGAASGRAGREQFF	TGTGCCAGCAGCTTAAGAGGCGCGGCCAGCGGGAGGGCCGGGCGTGAGCAGTTCTTC
-	TRBV9	TRBJ1-4	-	CASSGGTKNEKLFF	TGTGCCAGCAGCGGGGGGACCAAAAATGAAAAACTGTTTTTT
TRBD1	TRBV27	TRBJ2-7	-	CASGTEYEQYF	TGTGCCAGTGGGACAGAATACGAGCAGTACTTC
-	TRBV11-2	TRBJ1-6	few	CASSLDQAGPLHF	TGTGCCAGCAGCTTAGATCAGGCGGGGCCCCTCCACTTT
TRBD1	TRBV30	TRBJ1-5	-	CAWSLGQYNQPQHF	TGTGCCTGGAGTCTGGGACAGTACAATCAGCCCCAGCATTTT
-	TRBV9	TRBJ1-2	-	CASSGAGHLSQYGYTF	TGTGCCAGCAGCGGGGCGGGACACTTGTCGCAATATGGCTACACCTTC
-	TRBV18	TRBJ1-6	-	CASSPLPRGTYSPLHF	TGTGCCAGCTCACCACTTCCCCGAGGGACGTATTCACCCCTCCACTTT
TRBD2	TRBV28	TRBJ2-7	few	CASSPIRLADLPYEQYF	TGTGCCAGCAGTCCCATCAGACTAGCGGACCTTCCCTACGAGCAGTACTTC
-	TRBV2	TRBJ2-2	-	CASIGEFTGELFF	TGTGCCAGCATCGGGGAGTTCACCGGGGAGCTGTTTTTT
-	TRBV14	TRBJ2-1	-	CASSQARIDRRYYNEQFF	TGTGCCAGCAGCCAAGCCCGGATCGACAGACGCTATTACAATGAGCAGTTCTTC
-	TRBV19	TRBJ2-5	-	CASNPGPGGNQETQYF	TGTGCCAGTAACCCGGGGCCAGGAGGTAACCAAGAGACCCAGTACTTC
TRBD1	TRBV6-6	TRBJ1-5	few	CASSPFPGTGNNQPQHF	TGTGCCAGCAGTCCCTTTCCCGGGACAGGGAACAATCAGCCCCAGCATTTT
-	TRBV5-8	TRBJ2-7	-	CASSYRPKTVSYEQYF	TGTGCCAGCAGCTATCGCCCGAAGACCGTATCCTACGAGCAGTACTTC
-	TRBV13	TRBJ2-7	-	CASSLRAYEQYF	TGTGCCAGCAGCTTGAGGGCCTACGAGCAGTACTTC
-	TRBV7-9	TRBJ1-5	-	CASSARDGPAQPQHF	TGTGCCAGCAGCGCACGGGACGGCCCAGCTCAGCCCCAGCATTTT
TRBD1	TRBV10-1	TRBJ2-3	-	CASTPGTGEGKSTDTQYF	TGCGCCAGCACCCCCGGGACAGGGGAAGGTAAGAGCACAGATACGCAGTATTTT
-	TRBV28	TRBJ2-4	-	CASSFPRNAGAKNIQYF	TGTGCCAGCAGTTTCCCCAGAAACGCAGGGGCCAAAAACATTCAGTACTTC
-	TRBV9	TRBJ2-7	-	CASSGGPDAYEQYF	TGTGCCAGCAGCGGGGGGCCCGACGCCTACGAGCAGTACTTC
TRBD1	TRBV6-6	TRBJ1-1	-	CATDRGLGMNTEAFF	TGTGCCACCGACAGGGGGTTGGGCATGAACACTGAAGCTTTCTTT
-	TRBV5-4	TRBJ1-1	-	CASSLDPGTEAFF	TGTGCCAGCAGCTTGGACCCGGGGACTGAAGCTTTCTTT